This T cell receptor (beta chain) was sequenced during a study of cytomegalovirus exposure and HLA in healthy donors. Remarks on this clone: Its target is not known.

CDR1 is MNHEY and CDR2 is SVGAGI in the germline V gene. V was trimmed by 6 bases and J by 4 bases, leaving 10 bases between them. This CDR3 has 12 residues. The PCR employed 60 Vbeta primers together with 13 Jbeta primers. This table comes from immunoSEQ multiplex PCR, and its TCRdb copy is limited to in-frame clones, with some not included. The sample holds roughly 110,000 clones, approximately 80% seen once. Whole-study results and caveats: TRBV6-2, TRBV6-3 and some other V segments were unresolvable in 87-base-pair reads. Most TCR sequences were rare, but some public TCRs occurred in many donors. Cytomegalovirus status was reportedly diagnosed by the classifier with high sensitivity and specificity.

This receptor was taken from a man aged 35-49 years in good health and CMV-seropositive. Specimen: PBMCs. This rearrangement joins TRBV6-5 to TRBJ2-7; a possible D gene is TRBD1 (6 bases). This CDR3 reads CASREQGYEQYF. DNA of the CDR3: TGTGCCAGCAGAGAGCAGGGGTACGAGCAGTACTTC.